This TCR beta chain was observed in a study of OX40 agonist ivuxolimab in advanced cancers. Turning to the overall study: Ivuxolimab was an agonistic, fully human IgG2 monoclonal antibody directed against OX40 (CD134), a costimulatory receptor. Three dose-escalation patients achieved partial responses, one with hepatocellular carcinoma and two with cutaneous melanoma. The paper reports the monotherapy dose-escalation portion (N of about 50 patients) of the phase I ivuxolimab trial. Intravenous ivuxolimab was administered to patients every 2 weeks at six dose levels: 0.01, 0.1, 0.3, 1.5, 3 and 10 mg/kg. Prior anti-PD-1, anti-PD-L1 or anti-CTLA-4 therapy was permitted, and checkpoint inhibitors had been received by 30% to 40% of dose-escalation patients. Among the 52 dose-escalation patients, some 20 had hepatocellular carcinoma, approximately 15 melanoma, 9 renal cell carcinoma and 9 head and neck cancer. Peripheral TCRbeta sequencing aimed to test whether ivuxolimab altered TCR sequence diversity and caused clonal T-cell expansion. A male proportion of 70% to 90% and a mean age of around 60 years, ranging from roughly 23 to 90, were recorded for the dose-escalation cohort. General study outcomes and caveats: Low levels of normalized T-cell clonal expansion were also shown by some nonresponding patients. At doses from 0.1 to 3.0 mg/kg, clonal expansion was seen in both CD4+ and CD8+ blood T cells between baseline and week 6. After ivuxolimab, CD8+ T cells had more expanded clones than CD4+ T cells on average. In partial responders in the 0.1-3.0 mg/kg groups, normalized peripheral clonal expansion was found to be among the lowest, especially among CD8+ T cells. The antigen specificity of the peripheral T cells that underwent clonal expansion was not determined.

The CDR3 spans 13 residues, from the cysteine through the phenylalanine. Only the CDR3 DNA stays, 39 bases, in frame from base 1. Trimming takes 0 bases from V and 16 bases from J, and the germline ends sit 16 bases apart. CDR1 LGHNA and CDR2 YNFKEQ were looked up in the germline V gene. This clone was detected once. This receptor's antigen is unknown. Base qualities are not at hand, and no much larger clone is one base apart. Genomic DNA was isolated from the sorted cells so that the TCRbeta CDR3 region could be sequenced. The immunoSEQ Assay was used to sequence the TCRbeta CDR3 regions. The table comes from immuneACCESS by way of TCRdb, which keeps in-frame sequences with V and J called. Part of the clones is missing from these tables; in studies checked, under half for an unresolved V gene and the rest for unknown reasons. The sample has fewer than 20,000 clones on record, approximately 84% of them singletons. In total, the top ten clones hold 3.8% of the sample.

Patients with a history of autoimmune disease or receiving systemic immunosuppression were excluded from the trial. Peripheral blood for TCR sequencing was collected from all dose cohorts at baseline, on cycle 4 day 1, and on cycle 7 day 1. Samples came from an open-label, multicenter, first-in-human phase I dose-escalation trial of ivuxolimab. The trial enrolled adults with locally advanced or metastatic head and neck squamous cell, hepatocellular, melanoma or renal cell carcinoma. Before TCR sequencing, CD4+ and CD8+ T cells were separately sorted from peripheral blood. This clonotype originated in an adult with an advanced solid tumor such as melanoma, head and neck, liver or kidney cancer. Here the sequenced sample was CD4+ or CD8+ T cells sorted from blood, taken in a trial of the OX40 agonist ivuxolimab. The chain is encoded by TRBV4-2 joined to TRBJ2-1; the D region may be TRBD1 or TRBD2, each matching 5 bases equally. The CDR3 sequence is CASSQDRSQGPFF. The nucleotide sequence is TGTGCCAGCAGCCAAGATAGAAGTCAGGGACCCTTCTTC.